This TCR beta chain was captured in a study of T-cell reconstitution after alpha-beta-depleted transplantation in children. Regarding the study as a whole: Where some patients showed high TCRbeta diversity at day 60, it came from recipient T cells and thymic progenitors that had survived. Reportedly, alpha-beta T cells present about two months post-transplant originated from several hundred expanded clones of graft origin. Counts and diversity of T cells one year after transplant came mostly from newly produced T cells.

CDR3 length: 18 residues. V trimming: 3 bases; J trimming: 5 bases; junction bases outside the gene matches: 7. Per germline, CDR1 MNHEY and CDR2 SMNVEV (reference sequence). A note on this clonotype: Its antigen is still unknown.

It was with unique molecular identifiers that the TCRbeta library was prepared. A single record per CDR3 protein comes from TCRdb applying MiXCR to the PCR reads. The sample yields a few hundred thousand distinct CDR3 sequences, roughly 27% seen once. The source is a boy under three years old with Wiskott-Aldrich syndrome, due to receive a stem cell transplant. The material sequenced was PBMCs, taken before TCRalphabeta/CD19-depleted stem cell transplant. V and J are TRBV27 and TRBJ2-1; 16 bases are shared with TRBD2. CDR3 amino acids: CASSFRGTSGRDHNEQFF. As DNA, the CDR3 is TGTGCCAGCAGTTTCCGTGGGACTAGCGGGAGGGACCACAATGAGCAGTTCTTC.